The 12 T cell receptor beta chains presented below share a single source sample, sequenced in a study of shared clonotypes between healthy human individuals. Assay used: immunoSEQ multiplex PCR; TCRdb lists only in-frame clones, some missing. Of fewer than 1 million clones in the sample, roughly 96% were seen once. Naive CD8 cells comprised CD45RO-negative, CCR7-positively selected cells, excluding terminally differentiated effector memory CD45RA+ cells. Specimen: naive CD8+ T cells sorted from blood. These receptors all stem from a man aged 25-40 years in good health.

The chain combines TRBV28 with TRBJ2-7; 7 bases match TRBD1. V trimming: 7 bases; J trimming: 4 bases; junction bases outside the gene matches: 13. This CDR3 is built from 15 residues. Germline V gene lookup returns CDR1 MDHEN and CDR2 SYDVKM. In DNA form, the CDR3 reads TGTGCCAGCAATCTAGGGACAGACCTGGGATACGAGCAGTACTTC. It codes for CASNLGTDLGYEQYF.

CDR3 sequence reads: CASSQEQTSGYNEQFF. The CDR3 DNA follows: TGTGCCAGCAGCCAAGAACAGACTAGCGGATACAATGAGCAGTTCTTC. V usage is TRBV4-2 and J usage is TRBJ2-1; 9 bases align to TRBD2. The CDR3 runs to 16 residues. The V gene's germline CDR1 is LGHNA and CDR2 YNFKEQ. V was pared by 0 bases and J by 4 bases, with 4 bases of the junction left unmatched.

This clone has just one count. The chain carries TRBV9 and TRBJ2-1, with D unresolved. The CDR3 has 13 amino acids. CDR1 and CDR2 from the germline V gene are SGDLS and YYNGEE. Trimming left V 1 base short and J 10 bases short, with 12 bases between. The CDR3 sequence is CASSVQTAREQFF. The CDR3 DNA reads TGTGCCAGCAGCGTACAAACTGCGAGGGAGCAGTTCTTC.

The chain carries TRBV4-2 and TRBJ2-1; the D gene is possibly TRBD2 (6 bases). The CDR3 loop spans 17 amino acids. V dropped 0 bases and J dropped 1 base, with 13 bases sitting between them. The germline V gene has CDR1 LGHNA and CDR2 YNFKEQ. CDR3 DNA: TGTGCCAGCAGCCAAGATCCGACCGGGAGTTCCTACAATGAGCAGTTCTTC. It specifies CASSQDPTGSSYNEQFF.

This chain joins TRBV27 and TRBJ1-5; tentative D call: TRBD1 (5 bases). CDR1 is MNHEY and CDR2 is SMNVEV in the germline V gene (reference sequence). V was shortened by 8 bases and J by 7 bases, with 15 bases between the two germline ends. The CDR3 runs 13 residues. The CDR3: CASGERGSQPQHF. CDR3 nucleotides: TGTGCCAGCGGAGAGCGGGGCAGCCAGCCCCAGCATTTT.

The chain recombines TRBV9 with TRBJ1-3; D uncertain. Germline values: CDR1 SGDLS, CDR2 YYNGEE. V dropped 1 base and J dropped 1 base, with 9 bases sitting between them. The CDR3 loop spans 15 amino acids. In DNA form, the CDR3 reads TGTGCCAGCAGCGTATCAACAGATTCTGGAAACACCATATATTTT. Translation: CASSVSTDSGNTIYF. Full variable domain (remainder filled in from reference TRBV9 and TRBJ1-3): DSGVTQTPKHLITATGQRVTLRCSPRSGDLSVYWYQQSLDQGLQFLIQYYNGEERAKGNILERFSAQQFPDLHSELNLSSLELGDSALYFCASSVSTDSGNTIYFGEGSWLTVV.

This clone was observed a few times. V gene TRBV5-1 combines with J gene TRBJ2-7; TRBD2 aligns across 11 bases. Germline V gene lookup returns CDR1 SGHRS and CDR2 YFSETQ. J gave up 2 bases and V 3 bases, and 1 base lay outside the gene matches. The CDR3 runs 14 residues. CDR3 residues: CASSWGLAAYEQYF. CDR3 nucleotides: TGCGCCAGCAGCTGGGGACTAGCGGCCTACGAGCAGTACTTC.

The CDR3 DNA follows: TGTGCCAGCACACTCGTAGCTGGGGCCAACGTCCTGACTTTC. Its protein product is CASTLVAGANVLTF. V and J are TRBV7-9 and TRBJ2-6; D is unresolved. Trimming cost V 7 bases and J 2 bases, with 9 bases left between them. The CDR3 totals 14 residues. Germline CDR1 SEHNR, CDR2 FQNEAQ (reference sequence).

This clone has more than one count but fewer than ten. The rearrangement links TRBV9 to TRBJ2-1, with a tentative D call TRBD2 (6 bases). The germline V gene has CDR1 SGDLS and CDR2 YYNGEE. The CDR3 has 17 residues. V was clipped by 0 bases and J by 4 bases, with 17 bases between them. The DNA for the CDR3 is TGTGCCAGCAGCGTAGACCCCCCGGCGGGAATATACAATGAGCAGTTCTTC. This sequence encodes CASSVDPPAGIYNEQFF. The full variable domain, with the rest looked up from reference TRBV9 and TRBJ2-1, is DSGVTQTPKHLITATGQRVTLRCSPRSGDLSVYWYQQSLDQGLQFLIQYYNGEERAKGNILERFSAQQFPDLHSELNLSSLELGDSALYFCASSVDPPAGIYNEQFFGPGTRLTVL.

This chain uses TRBV18 with TRBJ2-7, with TRBD1 as a possible D gene (6 bases). Trimming cost V 6 bases and J 3 bases, with 12 bases left between them. From germline, CDR1 is KGHSH and CDR2 LQKENI. This CDR3 has 13 residues. DNA of the CDR3: TGTGCCAGCTCCCCGGACAGATACTACGAGCAGTACTTC. Its protein is CASSPDRYYEQYF.

V is TRBV9 and J is TRBJ1-1; 8 bases map to TRBD1. CDR3 size: 16 residues. Germline V lookup: CDR1 SGDLS, CDR2 YYNGEE. The V gene end was trimmed by 4 bases and the J gene end by 1 base; junction bases not matched to a gene: 9. In DNA form, the CDR3 reads TGTGCCAGCAGCTCCCCTCCCGGGACAGGGAACACTGAAGCTTTCTTT. This sequence encodes CASSSPPGTGNTEAFF.

This chain connects TRBV5-1 to TRBJ1-1, with D maybe TRBD1 (6 bases). Germline assignment: CDR1 SGHRS and CDR2 YFSETQ. V lost 4 bases, J lost 4 bases, and 11 bases lay in between. The CDR3 extends over 13 amino acids. The CDR3 sequence is CASSLTGSTEAFF. The CDR3 nucleotides are TGCGCCAGCAGCCTTACAGGGAGCACTGAAGCTTTCTTT.